Shown below are 10 T cell receptor beta chains from a single sample sequenced in a study of T-cell reconstitution after alpha-beta-depleted transplantation in children. Researchers prepared the TCRbeta library using unique molecular identifiers, the study reports. TCRdb redid the calling of the PCR reads with MiXCR, one entry per CDR3 protein. The table lists 600,000 to 800,000 distinct CDR3 sequences, about an eighth of them singletons. Sample: PBMCs, taken before TCRalphabeta/CD19-depleted stem cell transplant. These receptors came from a girl aged 2 to 10 with congenital amegakaryocytic thrombocytopenia, due to receive a stem cell transplant.

The chain joins TRBV5-1 to TRBJ2-1, with 11 bases aligning to TRBD2. This CDR3 comprises 15 residues. The V segment lost 1 base and the J segment 8 bases; nucleotides outside the gene matches: 5. CDR1 is SGHRS and CDR2 is YFSETQ in the germline V gene. CDR3 amino acids: CASSLTTSGIDEQFF. The DNA for the CDR3 is TGCGCCAGCAGCTTGACGACTAGCGGGATCGATGAGCAGTTCTTC.

J is TRBJ2-3 and V is TRBV20-1; 9 positions agree with TRBD2. The CDR3 extends over 14 amino acids. The ends lost 6 bases at V and 1 base at J; junction bases unmatched: 5. Germline V gene sequence: CDR1 DFQATT, CDR2 SNEGSKA (reference sequence). The CDR3 DNA follows: TGCAGTGCCACGACTAGCGGCCGCACAGATACGCAGTATTTT. Translation: CSATTSGRTDTQYF.

The chain has TRBV7-9 and TRBJ2-3, with 9 positions matching TRBD1. CDR1 is SEHNR and CDR2 is FQNEAQ in the germline V gene (reference sequence). V lost 5 bases, J lost 0 bases, and 9 bases stayed unmatched. This CDR3 region has 17 residues. For the CDR3, the DNA is TGTGCCAGCAGCGCCACTGGGGACAGGGAGAGCACAGATACGCAGTATTTT. Translated, it gives CASSATGDRESTDTQYF.

This clonotype was counted many times. This chain links TRBV28 with TRBJ2-7; 10 bases agree with TRBD1. With V trimmed by 4 bases and J by 3 bases, 15 bases remained unmatched. Germline V lookup: CDR1 MDHEN, CDR2 SYDVKM. This CDR3 region has 18 residues. Here the CDR3 DNA reads TGTGCCAGCAGTTCCTACTACCGGGACAGGGGCACTTACTACGAGCAGTACTTC. Its translation is CASSSYYRDRGTYYEQYF.

This clonotype was seen at least ten times. The rearrangement uses TRBV12-3 or TRBV12-4 and TRBJ1-2; D is perhaps TRBD1 (5 bases). The CDR3 runs to 14 residues. With 3 bases removed from V and 8 bases from J, the gap between germline ends came to 16 bases. Here the CDR3 reads CASSLYARRGGYTF. CDR3 DNA: TGTGCCAGCAGTTTGTACGCCCGTCGGGGCGGCTACACCTTC.

Ten or more counts support this clonotype. The genes are TRBV20-1 and TRBJ1-2; D remains ambiguous. The CDR3 runs to 11 residues. Trimming shortened V by 6 bases and J by 5 bases, and 10 bases separated the two germline ends. CDR1 and CDR2 from the germline V gene are DFQATT and SNEGSKA (reference sequence). The CDR3 region has the DNA TGCAGTGCCCTTCCCCCGTATGGCTACACCTTC. This sequence encodes CSALPPYGYTF.

Many counts were recorded for this clonotype. The J gene is TRBJ2-7, the V gene TRBV29-1; no clear D gene. Germline V CDR1 and CDR2: SQVTM, ANQGSEA. The CDR3 consists of 13 residues. V dropped 1 base and J dropped 3 bases, with 10 bases sitting between them. CDR3 amino acids: CSVEVPPNYEQYF. For the CDR3, the DNA is TGCAGCGTTGAAGTTCCACCCAACTACGAGCAGTACTTC.

This clonotype was found a few times. The CDR3 protein is CSARMPGLDGELFF. CDR3 nucleotides: TGCAGTGCTAGGATGCCCGGGTTGGACGGGGAGCTGTTTTTT. J is TRBJ2-2 and V is TRBV20-1; no clear D gene. This CDR3 region has 14 residues. Germline lookup yields CDR1 DFQATT and CDR2 SNEGSKA (reference sequence). Trimming left V 3 bases short and J 7 bases short, with 15 bases between.

The rearrangement joins TRBV30 to TRBJ1-2; D unresolved. The CDR3 is 13 amino acids. The germline V and J ends were trimmed by 3 bases and 4 bases, with 12 bases remaining between them. Germline V CDR1 and CDR2: GTSNPN, SVGIG (reference sequence). The CDR3 coding sequence is TGTGCCTGGAGGGCCTGGCCGTCCTATGGCTACACCTTC. Amino acid sequence: CAWRAWPSYGYTF.

About this clonotype: A much larger clone is a single base away; this may be a read error. J is TRBJ2-4 and V is TRBV20-1; 8 bases align to TRBD2. Germline CDR1 is DFQATT and CDR2 is SNEGSKA (reference sequence). This CDR3 contains 15 residues. Here the CDR3 reads CSARIAGRGRNIQHF. The CDR3 DNA reads TGCAGTGCTAGGATAGCGGGACGAGGGCGTAACATTCAGCACTTC.